This T cell receptor (beta chain) was identified in a study of PD-1 blockade in mismatch repair-deficient tumors. Some clones are missing from TCRdb's copy, which holds only in-frame ones; the method was immunoSEQ multiplex PCR. The data hold approximately 16,000 clones, with over 75% observed a single time. A single count supports this clone. The CDR3 consists of 12 residues. V lost 7 bases to trimming and J lost 5 bases, with 8 bases between them. Per the germline V gene, CDR1 is SNHLY and CDR2 is FYNNEI. The TCR-sequenced patients were three responders to pembrolizumab. The chain recombines TRBV2 with TRBJ1-4; D perhaps matches TRBD1 (6 bases). The starting material was PBMCs, obtained less than 25 weeks after starting pembrolizumab. The sequence derives from an adult with mismatch repair-deficient cancer. CDR3: CASTGQNEKLFF. The CDR3, as DNA: TGTGCCAGCACCGGACAGAATGAAAAACTGTTTTTT.